The 20 T cell receptor beta chains below come from one sample, sequenced in a study of T cells in localized non-small cell lung cancer. Generated by immunoSEQ multiplex PCR, the TCRdb table keeps only in-frame clones and is missing some. The data show approximately 41,000 clones, roughly nine tenths seen once. This sample comprised PBMCs, obtained before any cancer treatment. The receptor source for this set is a woman aged 35 to 69 with stage II lung adenocarcinoma.

In this sample, this clone turned up a few times. V and J are TRBV7-8 and TRBJ2-1; possibly TRBD1 for D (6 bases). Trimming took 5 bases from V and 1 from J, leaving 9 bases between them. The CDR3 extends over 14 amino acids. Germline V lookup: CDR1 SGHVS, CDR2 FQNEAQ. CDR3 nucleotides: TGTGCCAGCAGCGAAGGGGGTTCCTACAATGAGCAGTTCTTC. Translating gives CASSEGGSYNEQFF.

V and J are TRBV18 and TRBJ2-7, with TRBD1 matching over 9 bases. CDR1 and CDR2 (germline): KGHSH, LQKENI. Germline trimming cut 3 bases from V and 3 bases from J; bases unmatched to any gene: 0. The CDR3 is made up of 13 amino acids. CDR3 coding DNA: TGTGCCAGCTCACCGACAGGGGGCTACGAGCAGTACTTC. This translates into CASSPTGGYEQYF.

The chain links TRBV4-1 to TRBJ2-5, with a weak D call TRBD1 (5 bases). Germline V gene lookup returns CDR1 MGHRA and CDR2 YSYEKL. The CDR3 loop spans 12 amino acids. Trimming left V 2 bases short and J 4 bases short, with 5 bases between. This CDR3 is CASSQRGETQYF. The CDR3 DNA sequence: TGCGCCAGCAGCCAAAGGGGAGAGACCCAGTACTTC.

Only a few counts were recorded for this clone. V and J are TRBV6-5 and TRBJ1-1, with D maybe TRBD1 (5 bases). The CDR3 totals 13 residues. Deletions cut 8 bases from V and 0 bases from J, with 10 bases between. Germline CDR1 is MNHEY and CDR2 is SVGAGI. The chain's CDR3 is CASYGTMNTEAFF. CDR3 nucleotide sequence: TGTGCCAGCTACGGGACGATGAACACTGAAGCTTTCTTT.

This chain joins TRBV6-6 and TRBJ2-5; D is unresolved. The germline CDR1 and CDR2 sequences are MNHNY and SVGAGI (reference sequence). This CDR3 is 12 amino acids long. Trimming took 0 bases from V and 1 from J, leaving 0 bases between them. CDR3 DNA: TGTGCCAGCAGTTACTCCCAAGAGACCCAGTACTTC. Amino acid sequence: CASSYSQETQYF.

This clone was counted a few times. J is TRBJ1-2 and V is TRBV19; the D is unclear. Trimming took off 4 bases at V and 4 bases at J, with 16 bases between the two ends. The germline V gene encodes CDR1 LNHDA and CDR2 SQIVND (reference sequence). CDR3 length equals 15 residues. DNA for the CDR3: TGTGCCAGTAGTACACAAGCCGGGCCCATCTATGGCTACACCTTC. This translates into CASSTQAGPIYGYTF.

The chain recombines TRBV27 with TRBJ1-5; tentatively, D is TRBD1 (5 bases). The CDR3 covers 15 residues. Germline V gene sequence: CDR1 MNHEY, CDR2 SMNVEV (reference sequence). V shed 7 bases and J shed 0 bases, with 13 bases lying between them. The CDR3 DNA follows: TGTGCCAGCAACCCGACAGTTTATAGCAATCAGCCCCAGCATTTT. Translation: CASNPTVYSNQPQHF.

This clone was recorded only once. The chain joins TRBV2 to TRBJ2-2; D gene uncertain. Between the trimmed V and J ends, which lost 1 base and 5 bases, there was a span of 8 bases. The CDR3 runs 14 residues. The germline V gene encodes CDR1 SNHLY and CDR2 FYNNEI. CDR3 nucleotides: TGTGCCAGCAGTGAAGAAAAGGGAACCGGGGAGCTGTTTTTT. This encodes CASSEEKGTGELFF.

This chain links TRBV5-6 with TRBJ2-2; D not certain. The V gene's germline CDR1 is SGHDT and CDR2 YYEEEE. The germline V and J ends were trimmed by 5 bases and 3 bases, with 11 bases remaining between them. This CDR3 spans 14 amino acids. Written as DNA, the CDR3 is TGTGCCAGCAGTCAAGGCCTCGACACCGGGGAGCTGTTTTTT. This codes for CASSQGLDTGELFF.

V usage is TRBV7-2 and J usage is TRBJ1-1; TRBD1 is a possible D gene (5 bases). Germline-derived CDR1 and CDR2 are SGHTA and FQGNSA. V gave up 3 bases and J gave up 4 bases, with 12 bases separating them. There are 14 residues in the CDR3. CDR3 bases: TGTGCCAGCAGCTTGGGACCTGGGGGCACTGAAGCTTTCTTT. Translated: CASSLGPGGTEAFF. The full variable domain, completed using reference TRBV7-2 and TRBJ1-1, is GAGVSQSPSNKVTEKGKDVELRCDPISGHTALYWYRQSLGQGLEFLIYFQGNSAPDKSGLPSDRFSAERTGGSVSTLTIQRTQQEDSAVYLCASSLGPGGTEAFFGQGTRLTVV.

The chain links TRBV5-1 to TRBJ1-1; 7 bases fit TRBD1. The CDR3 runs to 13 residues. CDR1 is SGHRS and CDR2 is YFSETQ in the germline V gene. After removal of 4 bases from V and 7 bases from J, the junction contained 7 bases not matched to a gene. The CDR3 DNA reads as TGCGCCAGCAGCAAAGGGACAGAGATTGAAGCTTTCTTT. Translating it yields CASSKGTEIEAFF.

This chain connects TRBV5-4 to TRBJ2-5; D is unclear. The V gene's germline CDR1 is SGHNT and CDR2 YYREEE (reference sequence). Trimming removed 4 bases at V and 5 bases at J, with 9 bases between. The CDR3 consists of 12 residues. CDR3 protein: CASSTRAETQYF. CDR3 bases: TGTGCCAGCAGCACCCGAGCTGAGACCCAGTACTTC.

The chain joins TRBV19 to TRBJ1-5; 9 nucleotides line up with TRBD1. Germline-derived CDR1 and CDR2 are LNHDA and SQIVND (reference sequence). Unmatched junction bases numbered 7, after V lost 4 bases and J lost 3 bases. The CDR3 extends over 16 amino acids. The CDR3 DNA follows: TGTGCCAGTAGTACCATGGACAGGGGAAACAATCAGCCCCAGCATTTT. Translation: CASSTMDRGNNQPQHF. The complete variable domain, with remaining parts taken from reference TRBV19 and TRBJ1-5, reads DGGITQSPKYLFRKEGQNVTLSCEQNLNHDAMYWYRQDPGQGLRLIYYSQIVNDFQKGDIAEGYSVSREKKESFPLTVTSAQKNPTAFYLCASSTMDRGNNQPQHFGDGTRLSIL.

V is TRBV2 and J is TRBJ2-3, with D uncertain. The germline V and J ends were trimmed by 7 bases and 6 bases, with 8 bases remaining between them. The CDR3 is 11 amino acids. CDR1 and CDR2 from the germline V gene are SNHLY and FYNNEI. The CDR3 DNA follows: TGTGCCAGCAACTACTTGGATACGCAGTATTTT. Protein: CASNYLDTQYF.

J is TRBJ2-7 and V is TRBV18; 8 bases map to TRBD1. V shed 2 bases and J 10 bases; nucleotides not matched to a gene: 7. The CDR3 length is 13 residues. Germline CDR1 reads KGHSH; CDR2 reads LQKENI. For the CDR3, the DNA is TGTGCCAGCTCACCAAACTGGACAGGGCCACAGTACTTC. This translates into CASSPNWTGPQYF.

This clone was recorded once. This chain connects TRBV28 to TRBJ2-2; 7 nucleotides line up with TRBD1. The CDR3 spans 15 residues. Germline CDR1 MDHEN, CDR2 SYDVKM. The V gene end was trimmed by 5 bases and the J gene end by 3 bases; junction bases not matched to a gene: 6. The CDR3 spells CASSPGGQYTGELFF. The CDR3 DNA sequence: TGTGCCAGCAGTCCAGGGGGACAGTACACCGGGGAGCTGTTTTTT.

The chain combines TRBV28 with TRBJ2-2; D perhaps matches TRBD2 (5 bases). The V and J ends lost 5 bases and 9 bases respectively, with 16 bases between them. Germline values: CDR1 MDHEN, CDR2 SYDVKM. The CDR3 is made up of 14 amino acids. In DNA, the CDR3 is TGTGCCAGCAGTCTACTAGTTCCCCTCCGGGAGCTGTTTTTT. Amino acid sequence: CASSLLVPLRELFF.

This chain connects TRBV29-1 to TRBJ1-1; TRBD1 might be the D (6 bases). CDR1 SQVTM and CDR2 ANQGSEA come from the germline V gene. V lost 6 bases and J lost 3, with 11 bases in between. The CDR3 length is 12 residues. This CDR3 is CSVRTEDTEAFF. In DNA, the CDR3 is TGCAGCGTGAGGACAGAGGACACTGAAGCTTTCTTT.

The gene calls are TRBV5-1 and TRBJ1-1, with D unresolved. The V end lost 6 bases, the J end lost 0 bases, and 12 bases lay between the germline ends. CDR3 length equals 14 residues. The germline CDR1 and CDR2 sequences are SGHRS and YFSETQ. The CDR3 nucleotides are TGCGCCAGCACGGAGGGCAGCTTGAACACTGAAGCTTTCTTT. This translates into CASTEGSLNTEAFF.

The V gene is TRBV10-2, the J gene TRBJ1-3; D call uncertain. The V end was cut by 1 base, the J end by 2 bases, with 9 bases between. The CDR3 sequence is 15 residues long. CDR1 WSHSY and CDR2 SAAADI come from the germline V gene. CDR3 in amino acids: CASSEYREPGNTIYF. DNA for the CDR3: TGCGCCAGCAGTGAGTATAGGGAACCTGGAAACACCATATATTTT.